The rows below give T cell receptor beta chains drawn from one sample of a study of OX40 agonist ivuxolimab in advanced cancers. TCRdb keeps only in-frame clones here, not all; method: immunoSEQ multiplex PCR. The table has 82,000 or so clones, approximately 85% seen once. The sample here was CD4+ or CD8+ T cells sorted from blood, taken in a trial of the OX40 agonist ivuxolimab. The receptors shown here come from an adult with an advanced solid tumor such as melanoma, head and neck, liver or kidney cancer. Each CDR3 is given with its conserved first and last residue. A D gene is named only where the DNA matches it firmly. Not all rows give a size; the values are once, few, many and, for expanded clones, a class.

CDR3 length	D gene	J gene	V gene	clone size	CDR3 protein	CDR3 DNA
14	NA	TRBJ2-5	TRBV18	NA	CASSPSGTEETQYF	TGTGCCAGCTCACCAAGCGGGACAGAAGAGACCCAGTACTTC
15	TRBD2	TRBJ2-2	TRBV7-9	once	CASSPQRGDTGELFF	TGTGCCAGCAGCCCACAGCGGGGGGACACCGGGGAGCTGTTTTTT
15	TRBD2	TRBJ2-1	TRBV28	NA	CASSLTSGVYNEQFF	TGTGCCAGCAGTTTGACTAGCGGGGTCTACAATGAGCAGTTCTTC
13	TRBD1	TRBJ2-7	TRBV6-5	NA	CATSRDRALEQYF	TGTGCCACCAGCCGGGACAGGGCCCTCGAGCAGTACTTC
13	NA	TRBJ2-1	TRBV7-3	once	CASSLGEYNEQFF	TGTGCCAGCAGCCTAGGGGAGTACAATGAGCAGTTCTTC
13	NA	TRBJ1-5	TRBV7-2	NA	CASSLGVIGPQHF	TGTGCCAGCAGCTTGGGGGTTATCGGGCCCCAGCATTTT
15	NA	TRBJ1-4	TRBV27	NA	CASSRTTGVEEKLFF	TGTGCCAGCAGCCGGACGACGGGGGTTGAGGAAAAACTGTTTTTT
12	NA	TRBJ2-5	TRBV28	NA	CASSPFEETQYF	TGTGCCAGCAGTCCCTTCGAAGAGACCCAGTACTTC
15	NA	TRBJ1-2	TRBV5-1	NA	CASSLSDSQGSGYTF	TGCGCCAGCAGCTTGTCGGACAGCCAGGGGTCCGGCTACACCTTC
14	NA	TRBJ2-2	TRBV7-3	NA	CASSSLLNTGELFF	TGTGCCAGCAGCTCCCTCCTGAACACCGGGGAGCTGTTTTTT
14	NA	TRBJ1-4	TRBV5-1	NA	CASSWGSVNEKLFF	TGCGCCAGCAGCTGGGGCAGCGTTAATGAAAAACTGTTTTTT
14	NA	TRBJ1-2	TRBV28	NA	CASTSGGLIEGYTF	TGTGCCAGCACTTCTGGGGGGCTCATTGAAGGCTACACCTTC
14	TRBD1	TRBJ2-5	TRBV11-3	NA	CASSSRTGVETQYF	TGTGCCAGCAGCTCGCGGACAGGGGTGGAGACCCAGTACTTC
13	NA	TRBJ2-1	TRBV4-3	once	CASSERTDNEQFF	TGCGCCAGCAGCGAACGGACAGACAATGAGCAGTTCTTC
12	NA	TRBJ1-2	TRBV30	few	CAWRGFSGGYTF	TGTGCCTGGAGGGGGTTCTCGGGCGGCTACACCTTC
16	TRBD2	TRBJ2-1	TRBV19	NA	CASSMVAGAFYNEQFF	TGTGCCAGTAGTATGGTAGCGGGGGCCTTCTACAATGAGCAGTTCTTC
15	TRBD1	TRBJ1-5	TRBV28	few	CASSLGDRENQPQHF	TGTGCCAGCAGTCTGGGGGACAGGGAAAATCAGCCCCAGCATTTT
16	TRBD2	TRBJ2-1	TRBV9	NA	CASSVVSGGAFGEQFF	TGTGCCAGCAGCGTAGTAAGCGGGGGCGCATTTGGCGAGCAGTTCTTC
18	NA	TRBJ1-3	TRBV7-2	NA	CASSLAPSGSPSGNTIYF	TGTGCCAGCAGCTTAGCACCCTCAGGTTCCCCCTCTGGAAACACCATATATTTT
12	NA	TRBJ1-1	TRBV5-8	NA	CASSLVSAEAFF	TGTGCCAGCAGCTTGGTATCGGCTGAAGCTTTCTTT
16	NA	TRBJ2-1	TRBV10-2	NA	CASSEYRGAAYNEQFF	TGCGCCAGCAGTGAGTATCGGGGGGCCGCCTACAATGAGCAGTTCTTC
14	TRBD1	TRBJ1-5	TRBV19	NA	CASTSAGGSQPQHF	TGTGCCAGTACCAGCGCAGGGGGCAGTCAGCCCCAGCATTTT
13	NA	TRBJ2-7	TRBV11-2	NA	CASSLGQGGEQYF	TGTGCCAGCAGCTTAGGGCAGGGGGGCGAGCAGTACTTC
15	NA	TRBJ1-1	TRBV5-1	NA	CASSLQGMENTEAFF	TGCGCCAGCAGCTTGCAGGGAATGGAGAACACTGAAGCTTTCTTT
13	NA	TRBJ1-2	TRBV2	NA	CASKDSIYVGYTF	TGTGCCAGCAAGGACAGTATTTATGTTGGCTACACCTTC
15	NA	TRBJ1-1	TRBV5-6	NA	CASSLDLGQNTEAFF	TGTGCCAGCAGCTTGGATCTCGGCCAAAACACTGAAGCTTTCTTT
14	TRBD2	TRBJ2-1	TRBV7-2	NA	CASRAAGGYNEQFF	TGTGCCAGCAGAGCAGCGGGGGGATACAATGAGCAGTTCTTC
12	NA	TRBJ2-7	TRBV5-1	NA	CASSLQGYEQYF	TGCGCCAGCAGCTTGCAGGGCTACGAGCAGTACTTC
16	NA	TRBJ1-6	TRBV14	NA	CASSQGRSSYNSPLHF	TGTGCCAGCAGCCAGGGGCGAAGCTCCTATAATTCACCCCTCCACTTT
17	TRBD2	TRBJ2-1	TRBV7-3	NA	CASSPHLLAGGPIEQFF	TGTGCCAGCAGCCCACACCTCCTAGCGGGGGGGCCAATTGAGCAGTTCTTC
14	TRBD1	TRBJ1-1	TRBV6-6	NA	CVSTPGQGATEAFF	TGTGTCAGCACCCCGGGACAGGGGGCCACTGAAGCTTTCTTT
15	TRBD1	TRBJ1-2	TRBV7-2	few	CASSSTYGQGGGYTF	TGTGCCAGCAGCTCAACTTATGGACAGGGAGGAGGCTACACCTTC
16	NA	TRBJ1-5	TRBV19	NA	CASSIDGVGGNQPQHF	TGTGCCAGTAGTATAGACGGGGTGGGGGGCAATCAGCCCCAGCATTTT
14	NA	TRBJ1-5	TRBV6-5	NA	CASSFGLLNQPQHF	TGTGCCAGCAGTTTTGGACTCCTGAATCAGCCCCAGCATTTT
15	NA	TRBJ1-4	TRBV5-1	NA	CASSLDGSGEEKLFF	TGCGCCAGCAGCTTGGACGGTTCCGGGGAGGAAAAACTGTTTTTT
16	NA	TRBJ1-6	TRBV7-3	NA	CASSRGGDANNSPLHF	TGTGCCAGCAGCCGAGGGGGGGACGCCAATAATTCACCCCTCCACTTT
12	NA	TRBJ2-5	TRBV7-2	NA	CASSSGGETQYF	TGTGCCAGCAGCTCCGGCGGGGAGACCCAGTACTTC
15	TRBD1	TRBJ1-5	TRBV19	NA	CASSPGTGRNQPQHF	TGTGCCAGTAGTCCCGGGACAGGGAGAAATCAGCCCCAGCATTTT
13	NA	TRBJ1-5	TRBV2	NA	CTSMREGNQPQHF	TGTACCAGCATGAGGGAGGGCAATCAGCCCCAGCATTTT
13	NA	TRBJ1-2	TRBV28	NA	CASSPGRYYGYTF	TGTGCCAGCAGTCCAGGGAGGTACTATGGCTACACCTTC
17	NA	TRBJ1-4	TRBV5-1	NA	CASSPRSGAVSNEKLFF	TGCGCCAGCAGCCCGAGATCGGGGGCAGTTTCGAATGAAAAACTGTTTTTT
15	TRBD1	TRBJ1-5	TRBV18	once	CASSQDRYGNQPQHF	TGTGCCAGCTCCCAGGACAGGTATGGCAATCAGCCCCAGCATTTT
14	TRBD1	TRBJ2-4	TRBV19	NA	CASSPRTGLNIQYF	TGTGCCAGTAGTCCGAGGACAGGGCTAAACATTCAGTACTTC
14	NA	TRBJ2-7	TRBV4-1	NA	CASSRPEVPYEQYF	TGCGCCAGCAGCCGTCCGGAGGTCCCCTACGAGCAGTACTTC
12	TRBD1	TRBJ1-2	TRBV30	NA	CAWSRDRHGYTF	TGTGCCTGGTCTCGGGACAGGCATGGCTACACCTTC
14	TRBD1	TRBJ1-5	TRBV2	NA	CASRPGTGNQPQHF	TGTGCCAGCAGACCAGGGACAGGCAATCAGCCCCAGCATTTT
16	NA	TRBJ1-1	TRBV18	NA	CASSPPSQGLGTEAFF	TGTGCCAGCTCACCACCCAGTCAGGGTTTAGGCACTGAAGCTTTCTTT
12	NA	TRBJ2-7	TRBV5-1	few	CASSLNSYEQYF	TGCGCCAGCAGCCTGAACTCCTACGAGCAGTACTTC
15	NA	TRBJ2-5	TRBV4-2	NA	CASSQGRGGRETQYF	TGTGCCAGCAGCCAAGGACGAGGAGGCCGAGAGACCCAGTACTTC
16	NA	TRBJ2-2	TRBV6-1	NA	CASSEVAPGIPGELFF	TGTGCCAGCAGTGAAGTGGCACCAGGGATCCCCGGGGAGCTGTTTTTT
15	NA	TRBJ1-5	TRBV7-8	once	CASSSRGLSNQPQHF	TGTGCCAGCAGTTCTCGGGGCCTAAGCAATCAGCCCCAGCATTTT
18	TRBD1	TRBJ2-5	TRBV4-3	NA	CASSQDLPGTGVPGTQYF	TGCGCCAGCAGCCAAGACCTACCTGGGACAGGGGTCCCGGGGACCCAGTACTTC
10	NA	TRBJ2-1	TRBV6-1	NA	CASSEGRPFF	TGTGCCAGCAGTGAAGGTAGACCGTTCTTC
11	NA	TRBJ1-2	TRBV30	NA	CAWSQGGGYTF	TGTGCCTGGAGTCAGGGCGGCGGCTACACCTTC
15	NA	TRBJ1-3	TRBV7-9	NA	CASSLWGNWENTIYF	TGTGCCAGCAGCTTATGGGGTAACTGGGAAAACACCATATATTTT